This T cell receptor beta chain was recorded in a study of cytomegalovirus exposure and HLA in healthy donors. On this clone: No antigen is known for it.

The PCR contained 60 Vbeta and 13 Jbeta primers. Sequencing used immunoSEQ multiplex PCR; TCRdb keeps in-frame clones, though not all of them. The repertoire holds some 100,000 clones, with around 70% as singletons. V was trimmed by 1 base and J by 0 bases, leaving 13 bases between them. In germline, CDR1 is LGHNA, CDR2 YNFKEQ. This CDR3 is 17 amino acids long. Study results and limitations: Later work showed greater clonal expansion in HLA-associated TCR beta chains than in equally common others. No immune exposure information besides CMV serostatus was available. Most TCR beta V segments were productive about 90% or about 30% of the time in an earlier analysis. Cytomegalovirus-associated status was assigned to some 180 TCR beta chains.

The V gene is TRBV4-2, the J gene TRBJ1-5; no firm D call. The receptor's source is a woman between 45 and 65 years old in good health and CMV-seropositive. The source material was PBMCs. The CDR3 here is CASSQGVGSYSNQPQHF. CDR3 in DNA: TGTGCCAGCAGCCAAGGCGTGGGGAGCTATAGCAATCAGCCCCAGCATTTT.